The TCR beta chain described here comes from a study of shared clonotypes between healthy human individuals. The CDR3 is made up of 14 amino acids. Germline values: CDR1 MNHNY, CDR2 SVGAGI (reference sequence). Between the trimmed V and J ends, which lost 0 bases and 8 bases, there was a span of 13 bases. Findings and limits, study-wide: Clonotype sharing across several donors was observed for around 5.1% of naive CD4 clonotypes.

This table comes from immunoSEQ multiplex PCR, and its TCRdb copy is limited to in-frame clones, with some not included. The data hold 2.3 million or so clones, with 90% to 95% observed a single time. A remark on this clone: Its antigen is still unknown.

The rearrangement links TRBV6-6 to TRBJ1-2; D perhaps matches TRBD1 (6 bases). Sequenced material: naive CD4+ T cells from PBMCs. Subset defined: CD45RA+ positively selected. The clonotype originates from a young man in good health. Some clones in this sample may be carry-over from other donors' samples. The CDR3 DNA reads TGTGCCAGCAGTTACTCTGGGGGGCTGCAGGGCTACACCTTC. Translation gives CASSYSGGLQGYTF.